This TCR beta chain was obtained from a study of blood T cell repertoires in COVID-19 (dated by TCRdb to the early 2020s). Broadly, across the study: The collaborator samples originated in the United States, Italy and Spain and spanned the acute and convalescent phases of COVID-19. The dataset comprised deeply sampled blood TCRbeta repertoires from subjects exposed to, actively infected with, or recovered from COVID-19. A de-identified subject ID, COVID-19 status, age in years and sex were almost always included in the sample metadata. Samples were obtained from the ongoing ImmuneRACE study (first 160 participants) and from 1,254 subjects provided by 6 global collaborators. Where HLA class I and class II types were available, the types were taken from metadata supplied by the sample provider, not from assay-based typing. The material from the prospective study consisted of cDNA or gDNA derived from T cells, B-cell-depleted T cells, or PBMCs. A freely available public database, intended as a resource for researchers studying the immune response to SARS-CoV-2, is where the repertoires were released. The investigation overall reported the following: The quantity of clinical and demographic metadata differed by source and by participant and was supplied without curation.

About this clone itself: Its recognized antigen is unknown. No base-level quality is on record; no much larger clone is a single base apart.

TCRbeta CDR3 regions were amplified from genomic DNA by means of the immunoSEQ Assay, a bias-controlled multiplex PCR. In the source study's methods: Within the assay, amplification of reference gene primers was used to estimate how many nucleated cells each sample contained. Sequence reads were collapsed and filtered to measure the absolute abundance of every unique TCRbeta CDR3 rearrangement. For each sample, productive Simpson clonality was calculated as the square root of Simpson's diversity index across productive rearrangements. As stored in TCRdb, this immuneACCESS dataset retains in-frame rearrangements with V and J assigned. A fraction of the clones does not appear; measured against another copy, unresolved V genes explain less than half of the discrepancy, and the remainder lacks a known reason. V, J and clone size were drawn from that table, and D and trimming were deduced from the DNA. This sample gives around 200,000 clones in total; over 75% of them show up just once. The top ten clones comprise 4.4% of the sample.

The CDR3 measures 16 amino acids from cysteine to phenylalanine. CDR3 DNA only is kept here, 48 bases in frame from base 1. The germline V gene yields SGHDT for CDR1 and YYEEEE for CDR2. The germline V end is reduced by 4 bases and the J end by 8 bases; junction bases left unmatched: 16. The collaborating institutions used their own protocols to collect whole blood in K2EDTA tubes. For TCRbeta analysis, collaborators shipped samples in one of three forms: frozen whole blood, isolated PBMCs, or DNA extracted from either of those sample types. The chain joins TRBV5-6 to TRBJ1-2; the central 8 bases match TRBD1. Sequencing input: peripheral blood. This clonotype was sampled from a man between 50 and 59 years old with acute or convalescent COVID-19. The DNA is TGTGCCAGCAGCCCCCCGGACAGGGCATCGGGTCGCGGCTACACCTTC. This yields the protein CASSPPDRASGRGYTF.